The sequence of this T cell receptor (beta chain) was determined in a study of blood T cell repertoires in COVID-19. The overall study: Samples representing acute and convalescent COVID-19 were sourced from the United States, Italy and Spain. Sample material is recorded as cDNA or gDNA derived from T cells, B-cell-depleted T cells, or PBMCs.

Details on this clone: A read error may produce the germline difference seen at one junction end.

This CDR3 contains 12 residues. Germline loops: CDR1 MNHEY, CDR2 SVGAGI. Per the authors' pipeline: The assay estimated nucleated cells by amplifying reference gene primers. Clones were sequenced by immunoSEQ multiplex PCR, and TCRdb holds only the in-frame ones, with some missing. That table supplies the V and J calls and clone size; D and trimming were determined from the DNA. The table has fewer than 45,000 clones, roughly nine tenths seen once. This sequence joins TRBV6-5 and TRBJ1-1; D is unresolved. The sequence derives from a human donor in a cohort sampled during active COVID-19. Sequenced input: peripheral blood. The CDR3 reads CATFRGNPEAFF. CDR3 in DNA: TGTGCCACCTTTCGAGGGAACCCTGAAGCTTTCTTT.